The clone carrying this TCR beta chain appeared a single time. Documented treatment: around 19 received Ad26.COV2.S at low or high dose, single or two shots; several received placebo; per-sample allocation not given. Sampling happened 63 days after the first vaccine or placebo injection. Ad26 vector vaccine expressed Wuhan-strain SARS-CoV-2 spike. This sample was taken from a study of Ad26.COV2.S vaccination and SARS-CoV-2 variants. Method: immunoSEQ multiplex PCR; TCRdb's copy keeps in-frame clones and lacks some. The table has roughly 320,000 clones, roughly 91% seen once. Per germline, CDR1 LGHNA and CDR2 YNFKEQ. The CDR3 extends over 16 amino acids. V lost 2 bases and J lost 0, with 11 bases in between.

The chain recombines TRBV4-2 with TRBJ2-1, with D perhaps TRBD2 (5 bases). This clonotype originated in a person aged 18-60 years who received the Ad26.COV2.S COVID-19 vaccine or a placebo. Sample: peripheral blood, taken in a trial of Ad26.COV2.S vaccine versus placebo. The DNA of the CDR3 is TGTGCCAGCAGCCAAACGGGCGGGCCCTCCTACAATGAGCAGTTCTTC. It encodes CASSQTGGPSYNEQFF.